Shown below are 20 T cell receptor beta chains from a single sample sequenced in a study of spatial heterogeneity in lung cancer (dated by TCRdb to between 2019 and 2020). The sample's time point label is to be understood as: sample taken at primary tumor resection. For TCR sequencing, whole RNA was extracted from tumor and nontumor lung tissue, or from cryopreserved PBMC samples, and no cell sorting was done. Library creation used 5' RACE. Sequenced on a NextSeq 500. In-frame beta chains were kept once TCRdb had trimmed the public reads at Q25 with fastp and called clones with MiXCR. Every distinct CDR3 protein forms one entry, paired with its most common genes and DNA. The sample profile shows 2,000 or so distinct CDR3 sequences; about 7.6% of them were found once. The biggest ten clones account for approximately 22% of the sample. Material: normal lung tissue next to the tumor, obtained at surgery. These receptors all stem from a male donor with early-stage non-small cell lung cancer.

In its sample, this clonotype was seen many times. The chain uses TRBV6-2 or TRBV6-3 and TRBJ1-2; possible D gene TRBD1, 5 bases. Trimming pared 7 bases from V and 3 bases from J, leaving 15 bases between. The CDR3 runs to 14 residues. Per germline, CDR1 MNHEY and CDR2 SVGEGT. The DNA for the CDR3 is TGTGCCAGCAAAATACAGGAGACCTACTATGGCTACACCTTC. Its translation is CASKIQETYYGYTF.

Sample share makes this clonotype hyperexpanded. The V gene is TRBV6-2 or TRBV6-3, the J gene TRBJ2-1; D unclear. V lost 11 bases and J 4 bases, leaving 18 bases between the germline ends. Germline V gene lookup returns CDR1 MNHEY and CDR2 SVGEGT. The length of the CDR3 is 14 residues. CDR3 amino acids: CASSAAERYNEQFF. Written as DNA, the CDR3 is TGTGCCTCCTCGGCGGCCGAACGATACAATGAGCAGTTCTTC.

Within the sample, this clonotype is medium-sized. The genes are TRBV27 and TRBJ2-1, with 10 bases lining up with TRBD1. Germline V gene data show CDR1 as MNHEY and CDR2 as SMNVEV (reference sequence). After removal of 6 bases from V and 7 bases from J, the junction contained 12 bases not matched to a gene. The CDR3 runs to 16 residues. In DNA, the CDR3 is TGTGCCAGCAGCCAGGCCGGGACAGGGGTTATGAATGAGCAGTTCTTC. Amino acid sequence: CASSQAGTGVMNEQFF.

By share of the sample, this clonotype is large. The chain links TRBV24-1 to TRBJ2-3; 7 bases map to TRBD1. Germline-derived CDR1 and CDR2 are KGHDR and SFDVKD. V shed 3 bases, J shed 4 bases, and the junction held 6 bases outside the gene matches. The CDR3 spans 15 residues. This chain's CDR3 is CATSDPGQAADTQYF. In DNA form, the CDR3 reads TGTGCCACCAGTGATCCCGGACAGGCCGCAGATACGCAGTATTTT.

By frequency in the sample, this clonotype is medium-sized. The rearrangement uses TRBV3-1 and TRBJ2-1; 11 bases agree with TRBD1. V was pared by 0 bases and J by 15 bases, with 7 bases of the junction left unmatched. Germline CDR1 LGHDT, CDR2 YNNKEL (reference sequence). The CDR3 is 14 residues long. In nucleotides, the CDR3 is TGTGCCAGCAGCCAAGAATGGAGGGACAGGGGGATGTTCTTC. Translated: CASSQEWRDRGMFF.

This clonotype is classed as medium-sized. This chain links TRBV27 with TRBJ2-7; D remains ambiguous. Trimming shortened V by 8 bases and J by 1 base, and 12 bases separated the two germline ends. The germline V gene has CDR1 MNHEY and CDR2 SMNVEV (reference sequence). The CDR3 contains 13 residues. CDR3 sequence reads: CASGTGLSYEQYF. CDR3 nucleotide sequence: TGTGCCAGCGGAACGGGCCTATCCTACGAGCAGTACTTC.

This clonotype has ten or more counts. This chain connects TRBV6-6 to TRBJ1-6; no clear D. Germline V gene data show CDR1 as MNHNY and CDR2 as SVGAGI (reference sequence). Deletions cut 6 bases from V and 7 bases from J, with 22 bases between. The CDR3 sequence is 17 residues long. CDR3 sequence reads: CASRETGRDFGNSPLHF. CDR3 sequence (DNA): TGTGCCAGCAGGGAGACGGGTCGCGATTTCGGAAATTCACCCCTCCACTTT.

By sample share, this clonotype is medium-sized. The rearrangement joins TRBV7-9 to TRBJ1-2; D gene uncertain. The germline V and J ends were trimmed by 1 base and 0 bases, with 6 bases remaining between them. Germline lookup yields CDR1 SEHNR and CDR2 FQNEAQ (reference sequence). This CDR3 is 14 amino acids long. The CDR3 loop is CASSLVSANYGYTF. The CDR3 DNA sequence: TGTGCCAGCAGCTTAGTTTCAGCTAACTATGGCTACACCTTC.

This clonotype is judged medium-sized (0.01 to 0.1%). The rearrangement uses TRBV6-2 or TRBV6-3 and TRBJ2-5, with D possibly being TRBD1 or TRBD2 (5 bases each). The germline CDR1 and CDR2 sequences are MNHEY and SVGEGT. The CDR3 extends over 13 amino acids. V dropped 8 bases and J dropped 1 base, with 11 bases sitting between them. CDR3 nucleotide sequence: TGTGCCAGCCTGGGACGGCTCCAAGAGACCCAGTACTTC. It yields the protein CASLGRLQETQYF.

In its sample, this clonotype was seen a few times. The CDR3 is CASSELLGGSHAGELFF. In DNA, the CDR3 is TGTGCCAGCAGTGAGCTCCTAGGTGGGAGTCACGCCGGGGAGCTGTTTTTT. This chain uses TRBV6-1 with TRBJ2-2; D is possibly TRBD2 (5 bases). The germline V and J ends were trimmed by 3 bases and 6 bases, with 20 bases remaining between them. The CDR3 runs to 17 residues. Germline-derived CDR1 and CDR2 are MNHNS and SASEGT.

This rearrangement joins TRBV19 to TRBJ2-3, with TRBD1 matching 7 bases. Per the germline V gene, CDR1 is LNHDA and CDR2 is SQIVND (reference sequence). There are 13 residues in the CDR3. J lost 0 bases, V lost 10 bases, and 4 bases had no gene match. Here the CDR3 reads CATWTGSTDTQYF. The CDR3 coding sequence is TGTGCCACCTGGACAGGTAGCACAGATACGCAGTATTTT.

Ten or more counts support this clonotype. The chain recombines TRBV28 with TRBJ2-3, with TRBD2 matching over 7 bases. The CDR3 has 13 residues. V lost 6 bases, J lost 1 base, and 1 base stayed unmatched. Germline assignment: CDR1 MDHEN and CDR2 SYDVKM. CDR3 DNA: TGTGCCAGCAGAAGCGGGGGCACAGATACGCAGTATTTT. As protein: CASRSGGTDTQYF.

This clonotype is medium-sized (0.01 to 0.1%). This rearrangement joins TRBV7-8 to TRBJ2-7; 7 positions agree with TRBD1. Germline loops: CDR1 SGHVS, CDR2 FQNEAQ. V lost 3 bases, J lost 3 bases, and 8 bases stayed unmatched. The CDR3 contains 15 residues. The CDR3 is CASSFATGQVYEQYF. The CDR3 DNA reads TGTGCCAGCAGCTTTGCTACCGGACAGGTCTACGAGCAGTACTTC.

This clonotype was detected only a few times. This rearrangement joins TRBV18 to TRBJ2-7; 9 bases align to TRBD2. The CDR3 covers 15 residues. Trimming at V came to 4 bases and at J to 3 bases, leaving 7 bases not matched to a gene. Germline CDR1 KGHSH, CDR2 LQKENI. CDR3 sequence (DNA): TGTGCCAGCTCACTTAGGGTAGCGGGAGTCTACGAGCAGTACTTC. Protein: CASSLRVAGVYEQYF.

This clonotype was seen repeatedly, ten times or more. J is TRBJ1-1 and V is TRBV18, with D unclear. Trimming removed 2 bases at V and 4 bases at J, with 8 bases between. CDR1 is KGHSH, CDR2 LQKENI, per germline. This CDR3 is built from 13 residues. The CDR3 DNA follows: TGTGCCAGCTCACCAAACCCTAGCACTGAAGCTTTCTTT. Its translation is CASSPNPSTEAFF.

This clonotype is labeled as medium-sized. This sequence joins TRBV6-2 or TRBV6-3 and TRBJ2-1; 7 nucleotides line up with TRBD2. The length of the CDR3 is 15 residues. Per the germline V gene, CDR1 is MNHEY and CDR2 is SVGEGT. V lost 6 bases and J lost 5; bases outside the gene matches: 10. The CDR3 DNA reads TGTGCCAGCAGGCCACTAGCGACCCCCCACAATGAGCAGTTCTTC. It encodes CASRPLATPHNEQFF.

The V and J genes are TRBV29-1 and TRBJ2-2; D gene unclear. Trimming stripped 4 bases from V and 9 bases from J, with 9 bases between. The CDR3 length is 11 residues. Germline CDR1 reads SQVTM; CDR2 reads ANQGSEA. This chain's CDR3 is CSVVLSRELFF. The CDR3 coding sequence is TGCAGCGTTGTACTAAGCCGGGAGCTGTTTTTT.

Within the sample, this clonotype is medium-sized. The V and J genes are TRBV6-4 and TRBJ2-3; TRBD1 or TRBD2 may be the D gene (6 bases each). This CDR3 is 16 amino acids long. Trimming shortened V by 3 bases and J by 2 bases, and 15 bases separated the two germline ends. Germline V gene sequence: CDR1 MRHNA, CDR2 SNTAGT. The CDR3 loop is CASSDTEGGHTDTQYF. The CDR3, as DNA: TGTGCCAGCAGTGATACGGAGGGGGGACACACAGATACGCAGTATTTT.

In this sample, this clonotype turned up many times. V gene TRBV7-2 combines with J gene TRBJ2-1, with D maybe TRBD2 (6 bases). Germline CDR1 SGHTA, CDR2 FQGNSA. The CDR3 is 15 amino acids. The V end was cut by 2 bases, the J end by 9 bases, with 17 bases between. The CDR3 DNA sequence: TGTGCCAGCAGCTTATATTCTAGCGTGGCGCTTGAGCAGTTCTTC. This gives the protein CASSLYSSVALEQFF.

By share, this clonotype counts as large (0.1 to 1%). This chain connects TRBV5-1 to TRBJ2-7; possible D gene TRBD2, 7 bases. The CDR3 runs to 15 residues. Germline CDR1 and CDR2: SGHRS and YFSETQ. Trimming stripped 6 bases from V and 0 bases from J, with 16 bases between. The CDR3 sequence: CASKGGEGRSYEQYF. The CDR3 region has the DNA TGCGCCAGCAAAGGGGGGGAGGGGCGCTCCTACGAGCAGTACTTC. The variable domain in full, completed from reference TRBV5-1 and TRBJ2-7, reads KAGVTQTPRYLIKTRGQQVTLSCSPISGHRSVSWYQQTPGQGLQFLFEYFSETQRNKGNFPGRFSGRQFSNSRSEMNVSTLELGDSALYLCASKGGEGRSYEQYFGPGTRLTVT.